This TCR beta chain was captured in a study of T cells in localized non-small cell lung cancer. Profiled with immunoSEQ multiplex PCR; TCRdb holds only in-frame clones, not every one. The table includes tens of thousands of clones, 80% detected once. The CDR3 covers 15 residues. V trimming: 4 bases; J trimming: 2 bases; junction bases outside the gene matches: 5. Germline CDR1 reads SGHNT; CDR2 reads YYREEE (reference sequence). The source material was peripheral blood, sampled before any cancer treatment. The V and J genes are TRBV5-4 and TRBJ1-2; TRBD1 aligns across 10 bases. The source of this sequence is an older female donor with stage I lung adenocarcinoma. CDR3 amino acids: CASSPAGQGNYGYTF. The CDR3 region has the DNA TGTGCCAGCAGCCCGGCGGGACAGGGGAACTATGGCTACACCTTC.